The present T cell receptor (beta chain) was sequenced within a study of T cells in Graves' hyperthyroidism and ophthalmopathy. General study points: In blood, most of the thyroid clonotypes expanded above 0.001 were also present.

This clonotype has ten or more counts. Its target is not known. Researchers amplified the TCR beta CDR3 regions from RNA transcripts. In the first-round RT-PCR of the TCR CDR3, the HTBI primer set was used. A single record per CDR3 protein comes from TCRdb applying MiXCR to the multiplex PCR reads. The sample has about 700,000 distinct CDR3 sequences; 14% are singletons. From germline, CDR1 is PRHDT and CDR2 FYEKMQ (reference sequence). Trimming cost V 5 bases and J 6 bases, with 23 bases left between them. CDR3 length: 16 amino acids. The clonotype originates from a woman between 18 and 29 years old with Graves' hyperthyroidism. Sequencing was performed on blood. V and J are TRBV13 and TRBJ2-7, with D perhaps matching TRBD1 or TRBD2 (5 bases each). CDR3 sequence (DNA): TGTGCCAGCAGCCCGCACCGGGACGAAGGTAGAGGCGAGCAGTACTTC. It yields the protein CASSPHRDEGRGEQYF.